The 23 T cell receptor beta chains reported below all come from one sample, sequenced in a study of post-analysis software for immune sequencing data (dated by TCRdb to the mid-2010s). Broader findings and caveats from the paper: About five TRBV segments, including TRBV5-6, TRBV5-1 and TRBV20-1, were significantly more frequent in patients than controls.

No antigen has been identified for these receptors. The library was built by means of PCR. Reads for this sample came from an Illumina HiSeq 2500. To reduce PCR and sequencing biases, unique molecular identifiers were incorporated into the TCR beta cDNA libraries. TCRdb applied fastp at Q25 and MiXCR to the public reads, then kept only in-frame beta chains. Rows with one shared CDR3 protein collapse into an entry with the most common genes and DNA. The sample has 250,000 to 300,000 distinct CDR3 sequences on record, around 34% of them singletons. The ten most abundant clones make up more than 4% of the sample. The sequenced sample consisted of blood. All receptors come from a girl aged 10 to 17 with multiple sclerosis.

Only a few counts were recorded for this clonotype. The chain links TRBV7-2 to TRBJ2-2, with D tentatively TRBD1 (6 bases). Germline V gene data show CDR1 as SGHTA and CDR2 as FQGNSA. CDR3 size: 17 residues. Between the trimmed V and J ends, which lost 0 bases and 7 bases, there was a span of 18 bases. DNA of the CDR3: TGTGCCAGCAGCTTAGCCGGGACATCCAGGGGAAGCGGGGAGCTGTTTTTT. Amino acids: CASSLAGTSRGSGELFF.

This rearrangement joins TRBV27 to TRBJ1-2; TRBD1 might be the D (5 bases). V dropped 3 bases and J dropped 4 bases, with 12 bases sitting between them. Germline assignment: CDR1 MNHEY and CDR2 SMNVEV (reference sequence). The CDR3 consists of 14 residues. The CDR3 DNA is TGTGCCAGCAGTTTCCGGCAGGGCGTCTATGGCTACACCTTC. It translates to CASSFRQGVYGYTF.

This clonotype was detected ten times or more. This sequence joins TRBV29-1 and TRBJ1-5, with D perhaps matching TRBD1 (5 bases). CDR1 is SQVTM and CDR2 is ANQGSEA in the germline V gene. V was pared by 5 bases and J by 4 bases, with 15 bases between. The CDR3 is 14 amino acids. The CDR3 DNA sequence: TGCAGCGTTAATGAGGGGTCGGGAAATCAGCCCCAGCATTTT. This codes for CSVNEGSGNQPQHF.

The CDR3 sequence is CASSVTGTGGVNEQFF. DNA for the CDR3: TGTGCCAGCAGTGTGACCGGGACAGGGGGGGTCAATGAGCAGTTCTTC. J is TRBJ2-1 and V is TRBV28; 11 nucleotides match TRBD1. Trimming at V came to 5 bases and at J to 6 bases, leaving 9 bases not matched to a gene. The length of the CDR3 is 16 residues. Germline CDR1 MDHEN, CDR2 SYDVKM.

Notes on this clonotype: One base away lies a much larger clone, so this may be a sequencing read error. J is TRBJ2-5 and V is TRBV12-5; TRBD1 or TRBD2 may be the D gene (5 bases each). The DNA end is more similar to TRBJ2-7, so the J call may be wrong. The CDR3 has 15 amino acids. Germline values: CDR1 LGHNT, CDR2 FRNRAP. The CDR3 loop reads CASGLRGRAHNEQYF. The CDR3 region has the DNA TGTGCTAGTGGTTTACGGGGCAGGGCCCACAACGAGCAGTACTTC.

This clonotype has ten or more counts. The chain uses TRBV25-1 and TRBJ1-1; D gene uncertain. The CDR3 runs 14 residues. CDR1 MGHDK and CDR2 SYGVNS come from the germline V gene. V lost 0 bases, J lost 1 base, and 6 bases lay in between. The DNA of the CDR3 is TGTGCCAGCAGTGAATATTTGGAGAACACTGAAGCTTTCTTT. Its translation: CASSEYLENTEAFF.

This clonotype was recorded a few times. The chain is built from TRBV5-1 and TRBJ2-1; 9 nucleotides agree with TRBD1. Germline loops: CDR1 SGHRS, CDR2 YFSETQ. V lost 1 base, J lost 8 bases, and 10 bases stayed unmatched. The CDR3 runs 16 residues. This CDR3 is CASSLPTGTGYDEQFF. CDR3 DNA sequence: TGCGCCAGCAGCTTGCCCACCGGGACAGGGTATGATGAGCAGTTCTTC. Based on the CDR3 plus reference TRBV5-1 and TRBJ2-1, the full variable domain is KAGVTQTPRYLIKTRGQQVTLSCSPISGHRSVSWYQQTPGQGLQFLFEYFSETQRNKGNFPGRFSGRQFSNSRSEMNVSTLELGDSALYLCASSLPTGTGYDEQFFGPGTRLTVL.

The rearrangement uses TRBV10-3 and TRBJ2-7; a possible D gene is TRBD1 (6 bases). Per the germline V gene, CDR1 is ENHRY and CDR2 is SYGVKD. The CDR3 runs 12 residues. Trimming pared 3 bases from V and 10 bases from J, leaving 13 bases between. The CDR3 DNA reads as TGTGCCATCAGTGAAGGGGGACACACCCAGTACTTC. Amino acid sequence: CAISEGGHTQYF.

CDR3 in amino acids: CASWGLAGDWGYEQYF. The CDR3 bases are TGTGCCAGCTGGGGACTAGCGGGAGATTGGGGCTACGAGCAGTACTTC. The gene calls are TRBV27 and TRBJ2-5, with 14 bases identical to TRBD2. The J call may be wrong; the DNA end is better matched by TRBJ2-7. The CDR3 has 16 residues. Germline-derived CDR1 and CDR2 are MNHEY and SMNVEV (reference sequence).

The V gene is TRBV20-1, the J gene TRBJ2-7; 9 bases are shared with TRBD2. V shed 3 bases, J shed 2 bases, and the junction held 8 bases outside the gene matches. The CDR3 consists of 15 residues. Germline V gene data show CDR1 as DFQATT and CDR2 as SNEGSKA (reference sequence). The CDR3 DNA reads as TGCAGTGCTAGTGGGAGCGGGAGGTCCCCCTACGAGCAGTACTTC. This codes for CSASGSGRSPYEQYF.

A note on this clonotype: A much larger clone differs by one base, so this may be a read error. CDR3: CATSDMGAGGRDEQFF. The CDR3 DNA reads TGTGCCACCAGTGATATGGGGGCGGGAGGGCGGGATGAGCAGTTCTTC. The J gene is TRBJ2-1, the V gene TRBV24-1; 9 bases line up with TRBD2. V shed 3 bases and J 8 bases; nucleotides not matched to a gene: 10. This CDR3 is 16 amino acids long. The V gene's germline CDR1 is KGHDR and CDR2 SFDVKD.

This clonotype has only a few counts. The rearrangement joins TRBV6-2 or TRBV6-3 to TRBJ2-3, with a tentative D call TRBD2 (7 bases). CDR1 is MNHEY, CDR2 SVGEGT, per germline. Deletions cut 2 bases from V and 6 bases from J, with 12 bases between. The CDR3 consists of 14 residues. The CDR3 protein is CASSYPGGSDTQYF. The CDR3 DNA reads TGTGCCAGCAGTTACCCGGGGGGCTCTGATACGCAGTATTTT.

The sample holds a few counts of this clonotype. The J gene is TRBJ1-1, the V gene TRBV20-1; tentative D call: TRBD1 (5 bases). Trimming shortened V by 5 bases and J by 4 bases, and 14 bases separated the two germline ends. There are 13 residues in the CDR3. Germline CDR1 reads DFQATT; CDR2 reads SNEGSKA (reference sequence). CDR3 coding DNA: TGCAGTGCTCAAGGGGCTGGGAGCACTGAAGCTTTCTTT. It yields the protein CSAQGAGSTEAFF.

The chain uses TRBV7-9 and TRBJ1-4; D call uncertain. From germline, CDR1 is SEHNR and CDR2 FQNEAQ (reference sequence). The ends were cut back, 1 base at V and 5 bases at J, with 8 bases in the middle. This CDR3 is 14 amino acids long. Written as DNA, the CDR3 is TGTGCCAGCAGCTTAGGAGGGTCAAATGAAAAACTGTTTTTT. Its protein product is CASSLGGSNEKLFF.

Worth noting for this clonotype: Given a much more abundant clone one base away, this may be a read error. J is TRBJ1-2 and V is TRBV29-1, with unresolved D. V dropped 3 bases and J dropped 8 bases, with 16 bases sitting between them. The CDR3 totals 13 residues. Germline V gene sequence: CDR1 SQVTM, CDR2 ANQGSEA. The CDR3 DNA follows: TGCAGCGTTGACCTGGCAGGCACGGGGGGCTACACCTTC. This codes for CSVDLAGTGGYTF.

The CDR3 coding sequence is TGTGCCAGCAGTCCACGTTCGAACACCGGGGAGCTGTTTTTT. Protein sequence: CASSPRSNTGELFF. The chain is built from TRBV12-3 or TRBV12-4 and TRBJ2-2; D call uncertain. Trimming removed 5 bases at V and 0 bases at J, with 7 bases between. The CDR3 spans 14 residues.

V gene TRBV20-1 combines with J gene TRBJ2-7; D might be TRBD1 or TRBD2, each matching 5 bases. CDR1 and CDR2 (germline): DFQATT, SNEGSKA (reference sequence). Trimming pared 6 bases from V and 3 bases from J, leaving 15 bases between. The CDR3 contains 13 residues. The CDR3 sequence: CSASAGTNYEQYF. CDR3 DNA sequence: TGCAGTGCGAGCGCCGGGACCAACTACGAGCAGTACTTC.

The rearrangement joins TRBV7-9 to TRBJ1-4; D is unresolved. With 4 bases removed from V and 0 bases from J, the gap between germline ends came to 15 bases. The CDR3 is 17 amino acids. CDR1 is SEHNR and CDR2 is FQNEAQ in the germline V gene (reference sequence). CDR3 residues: CASSSGETAATNEKLFF. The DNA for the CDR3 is TGTGCCAGCAGCTCCGGGGAGACGGCTGCAACTAATGAAAAACTGTTTTTT.

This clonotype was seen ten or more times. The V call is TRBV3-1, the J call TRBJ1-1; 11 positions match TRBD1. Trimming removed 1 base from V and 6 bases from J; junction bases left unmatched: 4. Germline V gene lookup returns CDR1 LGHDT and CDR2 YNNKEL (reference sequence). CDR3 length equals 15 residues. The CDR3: CASSQAGQGGAEAFF. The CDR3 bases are TGTGCCAGCAGCCAAGCGGGACAGGGGGGAGCTGAAGCTTTCTTT.

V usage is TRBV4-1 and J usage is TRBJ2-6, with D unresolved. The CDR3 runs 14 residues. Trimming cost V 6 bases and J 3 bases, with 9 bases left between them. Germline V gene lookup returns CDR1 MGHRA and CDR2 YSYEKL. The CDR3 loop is CASRSYGGANVLTF. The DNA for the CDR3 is TGCGCCAGCAGATCGTACGGTGGGGCCAACGTCCTGACTTTC.

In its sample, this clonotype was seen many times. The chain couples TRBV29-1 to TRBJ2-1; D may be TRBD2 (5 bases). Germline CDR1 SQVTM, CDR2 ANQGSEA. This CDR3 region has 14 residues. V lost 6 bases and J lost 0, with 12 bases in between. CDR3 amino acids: CSVPRRASYNEQFF. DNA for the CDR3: TGCAGCGTGCCCCGGCGGGCCTCCTACAATGAGCAGTTCTTC.

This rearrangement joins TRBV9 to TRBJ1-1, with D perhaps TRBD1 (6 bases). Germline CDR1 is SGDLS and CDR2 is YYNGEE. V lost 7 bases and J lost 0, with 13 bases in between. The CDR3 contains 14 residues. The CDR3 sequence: CASSRGGLNTEAFF. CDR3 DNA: TGTGCCAGCTCGCGGGGGGGCCTGAACACTGAAGCTTTCTTT.

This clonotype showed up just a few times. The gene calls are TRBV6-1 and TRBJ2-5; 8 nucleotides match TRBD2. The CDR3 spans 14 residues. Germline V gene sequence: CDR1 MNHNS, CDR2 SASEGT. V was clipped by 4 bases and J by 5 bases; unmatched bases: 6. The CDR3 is CASSGSGGAETQYF. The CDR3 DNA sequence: TGTGCCAGCAGTGGGTCGGGGGGGGCTGAGACCCAGTACTTC.